These 8 T cell receptor beta chains were sequenced from one sample in a study of vaccination effects on CD4 cells after COVID-19. Their antigens remain unidentified. ViraFEST assay sequencing came after antigen-specific CD4+ T cells were expanded with viral peptide pools. The culture ran for 10 days before CD4+ T cells were isolated. According to PCR results, the person was infected with SARS-CoV-2 between March and December 2020. The assay was immunoSEQ multiplex PCR, and TCRdb's table has in-frame clones only and misses some. The sample includes around 30,000 clones, approximately 69% of them seen just once. The specimen was CD4+ T cells from PBMCs cultured with SARS-CoV-2 spike peptides, collected before COVID-19 vaccination. These TCRs come from a human donor who had a prior SARS-CoV-2 infection.

The genes are TRBV7-2 and TRBJ2-7; 13 bases line up with TRBD2. V shed 5 bases and J 2 bases; nucleotides not matched to a gene: 3. In germline, CDR1 is SGHTA, CDR2 FQGNSA. The CDR3 is made up of 15 amino acids. This CDR3 reads CASSRGLAGTYEQYF. Written as DNA, the CDR3 is TGTGCCAGCAGCCGGGGACTAGCGGGAACCTACGAGCAGTACTTC.

Written as DNA, the CDR3 is TGTGCCAGTAGTAGGGCGGCCAGGGGGGTCACTGAAGCTTTCTTT. This encodes CASSRAARGVTEAFF. The chain links TRBV19 to TRBJ1-1, with 7 bases fitting TRBD1. CDR3 length: 15 residues. With V trimmed by 4 bases and J by 4 bases, 9 bases remained unmatched. The germline V gene has CDR1 LNHDA and CDR2 SQIVND (reference sequence).

This rearrangement joins TRBV27 to TRBJ1-3, with 7 nucleotides matching TRBD1. J was trimmed by 3 bases and V by 6 bases; bases with no gene match: 14. The CDR3 consists of 17 residues. CDR1 and CDR2 from the germline V gene are MNHEY and SMNVEV (reference sequence). The CDR3 nucleotides are TGTGCCAGCAGCCCACTTCCGACGCGGACAGGTGGAAACACCATATATTTT. Translating it yields CASSPLPTRTGGNTIYF.

V gene TRBV6-5 combines with J gene TRBJ2-1; D might be TRBD2 (6 bases). Trimming removed 8 bases at V and 7 bases at J, with 12 bases between. There are 12 residues in the CDR3. Germline V lookup: CDR1 MNHEY, CDR2 SVGAGI. This CDR3 reads CASAVEGNEQFF. The CDR3 DNA reads as TGTGCCAGCGCAGTGGAGGGGAATGAGCAGTTCTTC.

J is TRBJ2-5 and V is TRBV11-1; D not certain. The CDR3 extends over 16 amino acids. Germline V gene data show CDR1 as SGHAT and CDR2 as FQDESV (reference sequence). Deletions cut 0 bases from V and 3 bases from J, with 14 bases between. The CDR3 spells CASSLAPVLAKETQYF. DNA of the CDR3: TGTGCCAGCAGCTTAGCGCCGGTGCTGGCGAAAGAGACCCAGTACTTC. Looking up the rest from reference TRBV11-1 and TRBJ2-5 gives the full variable domain: EAEVAQSPRYKITEKSQAVAFWCDPISGHATLYWYRQILGQGPELLVQFQDESVVDDSQLPKDRFSAERLKGVDSTLKIQPAELGDSAMYLCASSLAPVLAKETQYFGPGTRLLVL.

The chain couples TRBV19 to TRBJ2-1; TRBD2 agrees at 14 bases. CDR3 length: 14 residues. Germline lookup yields CDR1 LNHDA and CDR2 SQIVND (reference sequence). V gave up 4 bases and J gave up 7 bases; unmatched junction bases: 0. The CDR3 here is CASSRLAGGNEQFF. The CDR3 DNA reads as TGTGCCAGTAGTAGACTAGCGGGGGGGAATGAGCAGTTCTTC.

The rearrangement links TRBV3-1 (or the pseudogene TRBV3-2) to TRBJ1-5; D is uncertain. V lost 1 base and J lost 3, with 16 bases in between. Germline V gene data show CDR1 as LGHDT and CDR2 as YNNKEL (reference sequence). The CDR3 has 17 residues. The CDR3 DNA reads TGTGCCAGCAGCCAAGGCATACGTGAGACGGACAATCAGCCCCAGCATTTT. Its translation: CASSQGIRETDNQPQHF.

The rearrangement uses TRBV7-2 and TRBJ2-7, with 10 bases lining up with TRBD1. In germline, CDR1 is SGHTA, CDR2 FQGNSA. CDR3 length equals 14 residues. After removal of 4 bases from V and 5 bases from J, the junction contained 5 bases not matched to a gene. For the CDR3, the DNA is TGTGCCAGCAGCTCGTGGACAGGGGGGGACGAGCAGTACTTC. It codes for CASSSWTGGDEQYF.